The 8 T cell receptor beta chains in this list originate from one sample, sequenced in a study of cytomegalovirus exposure and HLA in healthy donors. Using immunoSEQ multiplex PCR, the repertoire was profiled, and TCRdb retains in-frame clones only, with some absent. The sample consists of 150,000 to 200,000 clones, roughly nine tenths of them appearing once. The material sequenced was PBMCs. The source of these receptors is a man aged 18 to 29 in good health and CMV-seropositive.

V and J are TRBV9 and TRBJ1-6; TRBD1 is a possible D gene (5 bases). V was trimmed by 1 base and J by 8 bases, leaving 10 bases between them. The CDR3 has 14 amino acids. CDR1 is SGDLS, CDR2 YYNGEE, per germline. The CDR3 coding sequence is TGTGCCAGCAGCGTAAGTAGGGGCGATTCACCCCTCCACTTT. This translates into CASSVSRGDSPLHF.

The rearrangement links TRBV28 to TRBJ1-5; D unresolved. The CDR3 covers 14 residues. Germline V gene sequence: CDR1 MDHEN, CDR2 SYDVKM. Trimming took 3 bases from V and 1 from J, leaving 7 bases between them. This CDR3 is CASSFGPSNQPQHF. CDR3 nucleotide sequence: TGTGCCAGCAGTTTTGGGCCCAGCAATCAGCCCCAGCATTTT.

The chain has TRBV19 and TRBJ2-3; D may be TRBD1 (7 bases). The CDR3 contains 14 residues. Trimming cost V 10 bases and J 0 bases, with 14 bases left between them. Per germline, CDR1 LNHDA and CDR2 SQIVND (reference sequence). CDR3 coding DNA: TGTGCCACCAAGACAGGGACTAGCACAGATACGCAGTATTTT. Amino acids: CATKTGTSTDTQYF.

Remarks on this clone: Other DNA sequences in the same sample also yield this CDR3. The rearrangement joins TRBV6-5 to TRBJ2-1; 15 nucleotides match TRBD2. Germline lookup yields CDR1 MNHEY and CDR2 SVGAGI. The ends lost 6 bases at V and 5 bases at J; junction bases unmatched: 2. The CDR3 runs to 15 residues. CDR3 sequence (DNA): TGTGCCAGCAGGGGACTAGCGGGAGGAAACAATGAGCAGTTCTTC. It yields the protein CASRGLAGGNNEQFF.

This rearrangement joins TRBV11-2 to TRBJ2-1; 9 positions match TRBD2. Germline CDR1 reads SGHAT; CDR2 reads FQNNGV. V shed 8 bases and J 4 bases; nucleotides not matched to a gene: 3. The CDR3 runs to 13 residues. Here the CDR3 reads CASGTSNYNEQFF. CDR3 nucleotide sequence: TGTGCCAGCGGGACTAGCAATTACAATGAGCAGTTCTTC.

The CDR3 region is CASSLVASSANSYEQYF. CDR3 DNA sequence: TGTGCCAGCAGCTTAGTGGCCTCTAGCGCCAACTCCTACGAGCAGTACTTC. The chain uses TRBV7-9 and TRBJ2-7; D is possibly TRBD2 (6 bases). V shed 1 base and J shed 0 bases, with 16 bases lying between them. The germline gives CDR1 SEHNR, CDR2 FQNEAQ (reference sequence). The CDR3 spans 17 residues.

This clone was recorded a few times. The chain recombines TRBV28 with TRBJ1-5, with D tentatively TRBD1 (6 bases). The CDR3 contains 14 residues. Germline lookup yields CDR1 MDHEN and CDR2 SYDVKM. The V and J ends lost 3 bases and 0 bases respectively, with 6 bases between them. This chain's CDR3 is CASSLGHSNQPQHF. In DNA form, the CDR3 reads TGTGCCAGCAGTTTGGGACATAGCAATCAGCCCCAGCATTTT.

J is TRBJ2-1 and V is TRBV9, with a possible D match to TRBD2 (6 bases). CDR1 and CDR2 from the germline V gene are SGDLS and YYNGEE. The V end was cut by 0 bases, the J end by 0 bases, with 10 bases between. The CDR3 covers 16 residues. CDR3 bases: TGTGCCAGCAGCGTAGGGGCGGGGAGCTCCTACAATGAGCAGTTCTTC. This encodes CASSVGAGSSYNEQFF. The full variable domain, rest sourced from reference TRBV9 and TRBJ2-1, is DSGVTQTPKHLITATGQRVTLRCSPRSGDLSVYWYQQSLDQGLQFLIQYYNGEERAKGNILERFSAQQFPDLHSELNLSSLELGDSALYFCASSVGAGSSYNEQFFGPGTRLTVL.